This T cell receptor beta chain was recovered during a study of cytomegalovirus exposure and HLA in healthy donors. Study-level findings and limits: A classifier reportedly called cytomegalovirus status with high sensitivity and specificity. Highest at DRB1 and lowest at HLA-C, TCR association rates differed among HLA loci in a later analysis.

This clone was seen only a few times. Its antigen is not identified. Primers included in the PCR were 60 Vbeta and 13 Jbeta primers. Assay: immunoSEQ multiplex PCR; the TCRdb copy retains only in-frame clones and omits some. The sample lists fewer than 150,000 clones; about 75% were seen once. The receptor's source is a man in his sixties in good health and CMV-seropositive. The sequencing input was PBMCs.

The CDR3 here is CASSYGVGLQETQYF. DNA of the CDR3: TGTGCCAGCAGTTATGGGGTGGGGCTCCAAGAGACCCAGTACTTC. This sequence joins TRBV27 and TRBJ2-5, with D possibly being TRBD1 (5 bases). The CDR3 consists of 15 residues. Between the trimmed V and J ends, which lost 4 bases and 1 base, there was a span of 13 bases. Germline CDR1 and CDR2: MNHEY and SMNVEV (reference sequence).